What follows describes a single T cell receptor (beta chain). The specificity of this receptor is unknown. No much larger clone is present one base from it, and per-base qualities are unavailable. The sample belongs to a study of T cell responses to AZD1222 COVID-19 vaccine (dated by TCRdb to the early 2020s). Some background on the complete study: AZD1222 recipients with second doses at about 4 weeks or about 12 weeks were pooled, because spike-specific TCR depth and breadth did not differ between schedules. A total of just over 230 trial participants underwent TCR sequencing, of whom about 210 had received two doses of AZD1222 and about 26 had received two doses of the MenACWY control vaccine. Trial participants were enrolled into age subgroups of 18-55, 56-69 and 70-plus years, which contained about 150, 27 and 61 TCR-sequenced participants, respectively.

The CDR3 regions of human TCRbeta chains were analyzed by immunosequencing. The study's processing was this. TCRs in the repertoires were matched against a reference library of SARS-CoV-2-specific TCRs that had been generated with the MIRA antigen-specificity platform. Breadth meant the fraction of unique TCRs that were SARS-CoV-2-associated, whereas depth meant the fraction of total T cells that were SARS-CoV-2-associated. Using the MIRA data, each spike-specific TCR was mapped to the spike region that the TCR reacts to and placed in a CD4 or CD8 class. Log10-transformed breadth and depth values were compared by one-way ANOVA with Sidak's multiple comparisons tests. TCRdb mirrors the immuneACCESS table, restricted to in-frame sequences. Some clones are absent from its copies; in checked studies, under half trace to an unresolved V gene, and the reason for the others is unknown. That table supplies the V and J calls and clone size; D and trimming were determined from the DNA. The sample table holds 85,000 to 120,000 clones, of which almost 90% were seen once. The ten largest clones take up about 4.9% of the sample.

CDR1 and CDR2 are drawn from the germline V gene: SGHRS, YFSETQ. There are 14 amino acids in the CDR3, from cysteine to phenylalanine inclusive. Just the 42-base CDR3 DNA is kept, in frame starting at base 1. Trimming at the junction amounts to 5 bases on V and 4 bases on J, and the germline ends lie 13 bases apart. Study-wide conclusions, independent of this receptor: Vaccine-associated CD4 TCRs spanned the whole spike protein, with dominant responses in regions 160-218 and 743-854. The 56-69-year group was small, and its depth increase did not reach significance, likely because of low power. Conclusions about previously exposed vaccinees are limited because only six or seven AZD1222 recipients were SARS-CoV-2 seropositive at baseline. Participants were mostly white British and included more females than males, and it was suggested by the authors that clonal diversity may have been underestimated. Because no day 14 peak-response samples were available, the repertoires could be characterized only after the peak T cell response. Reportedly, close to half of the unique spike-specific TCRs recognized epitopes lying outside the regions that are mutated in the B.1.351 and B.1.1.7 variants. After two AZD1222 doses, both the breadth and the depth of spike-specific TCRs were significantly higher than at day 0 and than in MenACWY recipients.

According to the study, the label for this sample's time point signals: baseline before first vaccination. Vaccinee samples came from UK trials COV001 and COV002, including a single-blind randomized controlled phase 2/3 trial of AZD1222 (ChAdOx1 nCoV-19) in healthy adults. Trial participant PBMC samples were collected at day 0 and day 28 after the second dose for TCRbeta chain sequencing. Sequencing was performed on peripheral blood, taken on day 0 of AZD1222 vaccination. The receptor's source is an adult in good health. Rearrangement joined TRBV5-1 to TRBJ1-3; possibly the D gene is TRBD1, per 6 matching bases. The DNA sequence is TGCGCCAGCAGAGCGGACAGTCTGGGAAACACCATATATTTT. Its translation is CASRADSLGNTIYF.